This T cell receptor (beta chain) was found in a study of regulatory dendritic cells for organ transplantation. Naive CD45RA+ and memory CD45RO+ CD4+ or CD8+ T cells were FACS-sorted. The CDR3 has 16 amino acids. The germline gives CDR1 LNHNV, CDR2 YYDKDF (reference sequence). V was pared by 0 bases and J by 10 bases, with 19 bases between. Study-level results: Memory CD8+ clonal expansion seemed more limited with regulatory than mature dendritic cells.

Using immunoSEQ multiplex PCR, the repertoire was profiled, and TCRdb retains in-frame clones only, with some absent. The sample consists of approximately 35,000 clones, roughly 89% of them appearing once. With respect to this clone: As yet, its antigen is unknown.

Sequencing was carried out using naive CD4+ T cells from blood. Subset reported: CD45RA+ naive T cells. The clonotype comes from a human donor in good health. This chain connects TRBV15 to TRBJ2-1, with a possible D match to TRBD1 (5 bases). The CDR3 here is CATSRDYDSSLWEQFF. The CDR3 DNA follows: TGTGCCACCAGCAGAGATTATGACAGCTCCCTTTGGGAGCAGTTCTTC.